The present TCR beta chain was sequenced within a study of blood T cell repertoires in COVID-19. Study-level background: The study drew acute and convalescent COVID-19 samples from the United States, Italy and Spain. The cDNA or gDNA used as material had been derived from T cells, B-cell-depleted T cells, or PBMCs.

Authors' methods: Estimation of nucleated cell counts was performed using reference gene primer amplification. Produced via immunoSEQ multiplex PCR; TCRdb's table is partial and in-frame only. V, J and clone size reflect that table, while D and trimming were determined from the DNA. This repertoire shows approximately 40,000 clones, about nine tenths found once; its top ten account for roughly 21%. The CDR3 covers 17 residues. Source material: peripheral blood. The clonotype originates from a man in his fifties or sixties with acute or convalescent COVID-19. The V call is TRBV7-5, the J call TRBJ2-1; the table's TRBD2 call for D was not verified on the DNA. TRBV7-5 constitutes a pseudogene. For the CDR3, the DNA is TGTGCCAGAAGCTTAGATCGTCTAGCGGACCCTAACAATGAGCAGTTCTTC. Translation: CARSLDRLADPNNEQFF.